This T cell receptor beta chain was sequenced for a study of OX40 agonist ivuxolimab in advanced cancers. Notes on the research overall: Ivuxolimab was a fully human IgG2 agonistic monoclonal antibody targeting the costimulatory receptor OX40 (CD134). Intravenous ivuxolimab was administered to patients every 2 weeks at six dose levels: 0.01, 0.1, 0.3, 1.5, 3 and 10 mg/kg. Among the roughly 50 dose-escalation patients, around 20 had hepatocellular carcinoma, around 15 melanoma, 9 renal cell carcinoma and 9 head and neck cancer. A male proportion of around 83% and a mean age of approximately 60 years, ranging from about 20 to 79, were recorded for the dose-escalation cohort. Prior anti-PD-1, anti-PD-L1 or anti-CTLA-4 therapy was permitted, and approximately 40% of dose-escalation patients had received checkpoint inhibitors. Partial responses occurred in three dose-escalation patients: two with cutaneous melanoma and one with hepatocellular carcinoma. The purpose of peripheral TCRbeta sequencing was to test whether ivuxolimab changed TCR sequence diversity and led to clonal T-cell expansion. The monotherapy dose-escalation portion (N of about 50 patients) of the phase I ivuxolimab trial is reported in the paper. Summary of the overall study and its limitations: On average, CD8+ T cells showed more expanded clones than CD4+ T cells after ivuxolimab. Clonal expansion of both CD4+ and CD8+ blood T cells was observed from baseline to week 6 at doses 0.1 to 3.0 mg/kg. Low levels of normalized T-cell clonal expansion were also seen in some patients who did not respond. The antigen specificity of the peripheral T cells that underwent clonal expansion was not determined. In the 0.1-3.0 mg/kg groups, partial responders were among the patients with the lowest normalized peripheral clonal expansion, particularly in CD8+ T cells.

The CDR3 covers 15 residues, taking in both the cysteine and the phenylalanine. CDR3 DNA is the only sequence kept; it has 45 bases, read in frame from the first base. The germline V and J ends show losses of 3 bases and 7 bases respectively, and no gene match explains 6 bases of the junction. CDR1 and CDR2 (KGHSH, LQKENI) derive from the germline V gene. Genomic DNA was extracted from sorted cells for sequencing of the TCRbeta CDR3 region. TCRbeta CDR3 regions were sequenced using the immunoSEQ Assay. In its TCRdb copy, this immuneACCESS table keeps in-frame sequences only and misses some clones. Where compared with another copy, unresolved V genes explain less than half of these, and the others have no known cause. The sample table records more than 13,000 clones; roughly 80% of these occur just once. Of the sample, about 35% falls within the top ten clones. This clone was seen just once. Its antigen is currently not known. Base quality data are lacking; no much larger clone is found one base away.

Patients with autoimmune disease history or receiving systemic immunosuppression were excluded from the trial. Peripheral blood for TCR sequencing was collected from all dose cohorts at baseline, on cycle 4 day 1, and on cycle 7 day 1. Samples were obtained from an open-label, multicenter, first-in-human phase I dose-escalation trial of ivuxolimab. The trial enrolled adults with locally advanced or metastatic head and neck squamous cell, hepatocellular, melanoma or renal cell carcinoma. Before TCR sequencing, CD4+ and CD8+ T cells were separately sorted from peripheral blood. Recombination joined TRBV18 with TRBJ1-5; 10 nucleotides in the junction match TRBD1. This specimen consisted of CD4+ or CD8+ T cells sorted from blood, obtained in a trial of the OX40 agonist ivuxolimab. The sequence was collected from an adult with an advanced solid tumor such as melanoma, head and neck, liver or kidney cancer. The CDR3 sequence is CASSPQGTGEQPQHF. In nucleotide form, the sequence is TGTGCCAGCTCACCTCAGGGGACAGGGGAACAGCCCCAGCATTTT.